Each of the 27 T cell receptor beta chains below was sequenced from the same sample in a study of blood T cell repertoires in COVID-19 (dated by TCRdb to the early 2020s). The library came from the immunoSEQ multiplex PCR assay. This is the immuneACCESS table as TCRdb keeps it, with only in-frame sequences that have V and J called. A part of the clones is gone; compared with another copy, unresolved V genes explain less than half, and the rest is unexplained. This sample comprises approximately 79,000 clones, roughly 88% of them detected only once. The ten largest clones capture around 22% of the sample. Sequenced input: peripheral blood. The receptors were sampled from a woman aged 45-65 years with acute or convalescent COVID-19.

This clone has just a few counts. The V call is TRBV10-3, the J call TRBJ2-5; 7 positions match TRBD2. CDR3 length: 17 amino acids. J gave up 4 bases and V 2 bases, and 13 bases lay outside the gene matches. Looked up from germline, CDR1 is ENHRY and CDR2 is SYGVKD. The CDR3 loop reads CAISEALLARGGETQYF. CDR3 in DNA: TGTGCCATCAGTGAGGCCTTACTAGCGCGAGGAGGAGAGACCCAGTACTTC.

This clone was recorded a few times. This rearrangement joins TRBV6-5 to TRBJ1-3; no clear D. The germline CDR1 and CDR2 sequences are MNHEY and SVGAGI. CDR3 length: 16 residues. V dropped 0 bases and J dropped 0 bases, with 9 bases sitting between them. The CDR3 DNA reads as TGTGCCAGCAGTTACTCTCTACAGAGCTCTGGAAACACCATATATTTT. It translates to CASSYSLQSSGNTIYF.

J is TRBJ1-1 and V is TRBV6-2 or TRBV6-3; D is ambiguous. Trimming stripped 4 bases from V and 3 bases from J, with 9 bases between. Per the germline V gene, CDR1 is MNHEY and CDR2 is SVGEGT. The CDR3 runs to 13 residues. The CDR3 coding sequence is TGTGCCAGCAGTTCGGTCCGGGACACTGAAGCTTTCTTT. Its translation: CASSSVRDTEAFF.

The genes are TRBV7-2 and TRBJ2-4, with 10 bases fitting TRBD2. Per the germline V gene, CDR1 is SGHTA and CDR2 is FQGNSA. V shed 1 base, J shed 13 bases, and the junction held 4 bases outside the gene matches. The CDR3 totals 13 residues. As DNA, the CDR3 is TGTGCCAGCAGCTTAGGGCTAGCGGGGGCCCAGTACTTC. This translates into CASSLGLAGAQYF.

The chain has TRBV7-9 and TRBJ1-3; 8 bases match TRBD1. The CDR3 sequence is 16 residues long. CDR1 and CDR2 from the germline V gene are SEHNR and FQNEAQ (reference sequence). With 5 bases clipped from V and 4 bases from J, the junction kept 10 bases outside the gene matches. In DNA, the CDR3 is TGTGCCAGCAGCAGCTGGACAGGGTCGTACGGAAACACCATATATTTT. Translating it yields CASSSWTGSYGNTIYF.

Points on this clone: This likely traces to a read error, being one base from a far larger clone. The same CDR3 is also encoded by other DNA sequences in this sample. V is TRBV7-6 and J is TRBJ1-5, with TRBD1 as a possible D gene (5 bases). The CDR3 consists of 15 residues. Per the germline V gene, CDR1 is SGHVS and CDR2 is FNYEAQ. V was cut by 4 bases and J by 3 bases, with 13 bases left in between. Here the CDR3 reads CASSSDGGFNQPQHF. DNA for the CDR3: TGTGCCAGCAGCTCGGACGGGGGTTTCAATCAGCCCCAGCATTTT. The full variable domain, completed using reference TRBV7-6 and TRBJ1-5, is GAGVSQSPRYKVTKRGQDVALRCDPISGHVSLYWYRQALGQGPEFLTYFNYEAQQDKSGLPNDRFSAERPEGSISTLTIQRTEQRDSAMYRCASSSDGGFNQPQHFGDGTRLSIL.

This rearrangement joins TRBV5-6 to TRBJ1-1; D not certain. The CDR3 sequence is 10 residues long. Trimming pared 1 base from V and 11 bases from J, leaving 6 bases between. The germline V gene has CDR1 SGHDT and CDR2 YYEEEE. Here the CDR3 reads CASSLRGAFF. The CDR3 DNA follows: TGTGCCAGCAGCTTGCGGGGTGCTTTCTTT.

This chain connects TRBV5-1 to TRBJ2-2; maybe TRBD2 (5 bases). The germline gives CDR1 SGHRS, CDR2 YFSETQ. V dropped 4 bases and J dropped 1 base, with 11 bases sitting between them. The CDR3 loop spans 15 amino acids. The CDR3 nucleotides read TGCGCCAGCAGCCCAGGAGGAAAGAACACCGGGGAGCTGTTTTTT. This translates into CASSPGGKNTGELFF. Supplemented by reference TRBV5-1 and TRBJ2-2, the full variable domain reads KAGVTQTPRYLIKTRGQQVTLSCSPISGHRSVSWYQQTPGQGLQFLFEYFSETQRNKGNFPGRFSGRQFSNSRSEMNVSTLELGDSALYLCASSPGGKNTGELFFGEGSRLTVL.

The chain carries TRBV18 and TRBJ1-1, with 7 bases that match TRBD1. V lost 5 bases, J lost 0 bases, and 3 bases stayed unmatched. This CDR3 comprises 14 residues. Germline CDR1 and CDR2: KGHSH and LQKENI. The CDR3 spells CASSRQGMNTEAFF. DNA of the CDR3: TGTGCCAGCTCAAGACAGGGCATGAACACTGAAGCTTTCTTT.

The chain employs TRBV6-5 and TRBJ2-1, with a weak D call TRBD2 (5 bases). The CDR3 has 13 amino acids. The V and J ends lost 7 bases and 9 bases respectively, with 16 bases between them. CDR1 and CDR2 from the germline V gene are MNHEY and SVGAGI. CDR3 DNA sequence: TGTGCCAGCACGCGGACTCGGGCGGCTGAGCAGTTCTTC. This codes for CASTRTRAAEQFF.

This clone was seen a few times. This same CDR3 is encoded by further DNA sequences in the sample. CDR3 nucleotide sequence: TGTGCCAGCTCACCAGGGAGCTCTGGAAACACCATATATTTT. Amino acids: CASSPGSSGNTIYF. This chain uses TRBV18 with TRBJ1-3; D gene ambiguous. Germline-derived CDR1 and CDR2 are KGHSH and LQKENI. The CDR3 runs to 14 residues. Trimming stripped 2 bases from V and 0 bases from J, with 5 bases between.

The chain uses TRBV28 and TRBJ1-1; 12 nucleotides align to TRBD1. The length of the CDR3 is 13 residues. Losses at the gene ends were 6 bases for V and 12 bases for J; bases not matched to a gene: 8. Looked up from germline, CDR1 is MDHEN and CDR2 is SYDVKM. The DNA of the CDR3 is TGTGCCAGCAGCCTTGGGGACAGGGGGCTGTCTTTCTTT. Protein: CASSLGDRGLSFF.

This clone showed up just once. V gene TRBV4-3 combines with J gene TRBJ1-4; TRBD1 matches 7 bases. Germline V CDR1 and CDR2: LGHNA, YSLEER. The CDR3 contains 15 residues. With 2 bases clipped from V and 3 bases from J, the junction kept 3 bases outside the gene matches. CDR3 DNA: TGCGCCAGCAGCCAACCGGGACAGTCTAATGAAAAACTGTTTTTT. Amino acid sequence: CASSQPGQSNEKLFF.

On this clone itself: Other DNA sequences within the sample encode an identical CDR3. Here the CDR3 DNA reads TGTGCCAGCAGTGCGGGCTACGAGCAGTACTTC. It encodes CASSAGYEQYF. The gene calls are TRBV2 and TRBJ2-7; D is unresolved. V shed 4 bases and J shed 3 bases, with 4 bases lying between them. CDR1 SNHLY and CDR2 FYNNEI come from the germline V gene. The CDR3 loop spans 11 amino acids.

This sequence joins TRBV24-1 and TRBJ2-1, with 7 nucleotides matching TRBD2. The CDR3 spans 10 residues. The junction had 0 bases not matched to a gene; V was cut back by 10 bases and J by 7 bases. Germline assignment: CDR1 KGHDR and CDR2 SFDVKD. The CDR3 here is CATRGNEQFF. Here the CDR3 DNA reads TGTGCCACGCGGGGGAATGAGCAGTTCTTC.

The CDR3 here is CASTGTGRYEQYF. CDR3 in DNA: TGTGCCAGCACGGGGACAGGTCGCTACGAGCAGTACTTC. The chain combines TRBV28 with TRBJ2-7, with TRBD1 identical over 8 bases. Germline CDR1 is MDHEN and CDR2 is SYDVKM. The ends lost 7 bases at V and 3 bases at J; junction bases unmatched: 5. The CDR3 spans 13 residues.

The J gene is TRBJ2-1, the V gene TRBV6-5; 7 bases agree with TRBD2. Per the germline V gene, CDR1 is MNHEY and CDR2 is SVGAGI. Losses at the gene ends were 2 bases for V and 8 bases for J; bases not matched to a gene: 0. The CDR3 extends over 12 amino acids. The DNA of the CDR3 is TGTGCCAGCAGTTACGGGGGGGATGAGCAGTTCTTC. Amino acids: CASSYGGDEQFF.

The chain links TRBV18 to TRBJ1-3; D call uncertain. The CDR3 covers 13 residues. V lost 6 bases and J 6 bases, leaving 12 bases between the germline ends. Germline loops: CDR1 KGHSH, CDR2 LQKENI. The CDR3: CASSGTQENTIYF. The CDR3 region has the DNA TGTGCCAGCTCGGGCACCCAGGAAAACACCATATATTTT.

The chain has TRBV9 and TRBJ2-3, with a tentative D call TRBD1 (6 bases). The CDR3 sequence is 16 residues long. Germline loops: CDR1 SGDLS, CDR2 YYNGEE. V was pared by 0 bases and J by 0 bases, with 11 bases between. Written as DNA, the CDR3 is TGTGCCAGCAGCGTAGTGGGGGCCGGGAGCACAGATACGCAGTATTTT. Encoded protein: CASSVVGAGSTDTQYF.

The chain combines TRBV6-2 or TRBV6-3 with TRBJ2-7, with TRBD2 matching 10 bases. This CDR3 spans 16 amino acids. The J segment lost 1 base and the V segment lost 6 bases, leaving 9 bases of the junction unmatched. Germline values: CDR1 MNHEY, CDR2 SVGEGT. CDR3 in amino acids: CASSRWTSGKSYEQYF. As DNA, the CDR3 is TGTGCCAGCAGCCGATGGACTAGCGGAAAGTCCTACGAGCAGTACTTC.

This clone was observed once. The J gene is TRBJ2-6, the V gene TRBV9; D is unclear. CDR1 and CDR2 (germline): SGDLS, YYNGEE. The CDR3 contains 15 residues. V gave up 1 base and J gave up 0 bases, with 5 bases separating them. CDR3: CASSVISSGANVLTF. The CDR3 DNA reads as TGTGCCAGCAGCGTAATATCCTCTGGGGCCAACGTCCTGACTTTC. The full variable domain, completed using reference TRBV9 and TRBJ2-6, is DSGVTQTPKHLITATGQRVTLRCSPRSGDLSVYWYQQSLDQGLQFLIQYYNGEERAKGNILERFSAQQFPDLHSELNLSSLELGDSALYFCASSVISSGANVLTFGAGSRLTVL.

The chain recombines TRBV6-1 with TRBJ1-6; weak D call: TRBD1 (6 bases). The CDR3 has 12 amino acids. CDR1 and CDR2 from the germline V gene are MNHNS and SASEGT. The ends were cut back, 3 bases at V and 10 bases at J, with 7 bases in the middle. The CDR3 sequence is CASSDRGSPLHF. Here the CDR3 DNA reads TGTGCCAGCAGTGACAGGGGATCACCCCTCCACTTT.

This chain connects TRBV29-1 to TRBJ1-1, with TRBD1 matching 8 bases. From germline, CDR1 is SQVTM and CDR2 ANQGSEA. The CDR3 loop spans 13 amino acids. V lost 8 bases, J lost 1 base, and 6 bases stayed unmatched. The CDR3 loop reads CSSLDRANTEAFF. The CDR3 nucleotides read TGCAGCTCCTTGGACAGGGCGAACACTGAAGCTTTCTTT. The full variable domain, rest sourced from reference TRBV29-1 and TRBJ1-1, is SAVISQKPSRDICQRGTSLTIQCQVDSQVTMMFWYRQQPGQSLTLIATANQGSEATYESGFVIDKFPISRPNLTFSTLTVSNMSPEDSSIYLCSSLDRANTEAFFGQGTRLTVV.

The chain recombines TRBV30 with TRBJ1-1; D is unresolved. V dropped 2 bases and J dropped 2 bases, with 18 bases sitting between them. CDR1 GTSNPN and CDR2 SVGIG come from the germline V gene (reference sequence). This CDR3 region has 16 residues. This CDR3 reads CAWSSWGGDENTEAFF. CDR3 nucleotides: TGTGCCTGGAGTAGCTGGGGAGGAGACGAAAACACTGAAGCTTTCTTT.

The CDR3 DNA follows: TGTGCCCCTATAAGCTCCTACAATGAGCAGTTCTTC. Translation: CAPISSYNEQFF. The chain has TRBV19 and TRBJ2-1; D unclear. The CDR3 contains 12 residues. The ends were cut back, 11 bases at V and 0 bases at J, with 8 bases in the middle. Germline CDR1 reads LNHDA; CDR2 reads SQIVND (reference sequence). Full variable domain (missing parts from reference TRBV19 and TRBJ2-1): DGGITQSPKYLFRKEGQNVTLSCEQNLNHDAMYWYRQDPGQGLRLIYYSQIVNDFQKGDIAEGYSVSREKKESFPLTVTSAQKNPTAFYLCAPISSYNEQFFGPGTRLTVL.

This chain connects TRBV21-1 to TRBJ2-7; TRBD2 is the table's D call and was not checked against the DNA. TRBV21-1 is shown as a pseudogene. This CDR3 region has 16 residues. This CDR3 is CASRGTKLGFRYEQYF. CDR3 DNA: TGTGCCAGCAGGGGGACTAAACTGGGGTTCAGGTACGAGCAGTACTTC.

The chain joins TRBV20-1 to TRBJ2-7; the D is unclear. Trimming pared 6 bases from V and 4 bases from J, leaving 10 bases between. The germline V gene encodes CDR1 DFQATT and CDR2 SNEGSKA (reference sequence). The CDR3 has 11 residues. As DNA, the CDR3 is TGCAGTGCCAAAGCCTCGTACGAGCAGTACTTC. Translated: CSAKASYEQYF.